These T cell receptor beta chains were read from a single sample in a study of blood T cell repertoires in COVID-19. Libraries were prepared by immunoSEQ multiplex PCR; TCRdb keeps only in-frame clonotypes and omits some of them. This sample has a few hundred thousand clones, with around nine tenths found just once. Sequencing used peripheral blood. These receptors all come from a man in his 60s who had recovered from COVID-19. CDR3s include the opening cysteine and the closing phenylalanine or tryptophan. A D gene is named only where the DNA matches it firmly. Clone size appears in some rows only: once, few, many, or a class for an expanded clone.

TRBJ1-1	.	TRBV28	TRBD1	TGTGCCAGCAATCGGGGACAGGCGAACACTGAAGCTTTCTTT	CASNRGQANTEAFF
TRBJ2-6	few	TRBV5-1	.	TGCGCCAGCAGCTTCAACTCTGGGGCCAACGTCCTGACTTTC	CASSFNSGANVLTF
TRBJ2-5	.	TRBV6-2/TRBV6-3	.	TGTGCCAGCAGCTCCCGGAGGGGACAAGAGACCCAGTACTTC	CASSSRRGQETQYF
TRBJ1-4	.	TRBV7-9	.	TGTGCCAGCAGCTTAGTATCGGGAAAACTGTTTTTT	CASSLVSGKLFF
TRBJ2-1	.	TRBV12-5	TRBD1	TGTGCTAGTGGTTTGGTACTGGGACAGGGTATTGGCAATGAGCAGTTCTTC	CASGLVLGQGIGNEQFF
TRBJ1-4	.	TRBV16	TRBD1	TGTGCCAGCAGCGCACCGGGACAGTCATATGCAACTAATGAAAAACTGTTTTTT	CASSAPGQSYATNEKLFF
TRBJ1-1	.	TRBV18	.	TGTGCCAGCTCACCGCAGGCCCTGGAGGGGATGAACACTGAAGCTTTCTTT	CASSPQALEGMNTEAFF
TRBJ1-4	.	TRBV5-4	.	TGTGCCAGCAGCTCGGGGGGTATGGACGAAAAACTGTTTTTT	CASSSGGMDEKLFF
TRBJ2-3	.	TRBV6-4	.	TGTGCCAGCAGTTCCCAGGGGACCCCCTCAGATACGCAGTATTTT	CASSSQGTPSDTQYF
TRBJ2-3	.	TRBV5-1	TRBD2	TGCGCCAGCAGCTTGGGACTAGCTGCAGATACGCAGTATTTT	CASSLGLAADTQYF
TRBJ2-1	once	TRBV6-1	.	TGTGCCAGCAGTGCACTAGACGAGCAGTTCTTC	CASSALDEQFF
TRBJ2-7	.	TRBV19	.	TGTGCCAGTAGACCCCGGGACTGGAGCTCCTACGAGCAGTACTTC	CASRPRDWSSYEQYF
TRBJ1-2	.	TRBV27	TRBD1	TGTGCCAGCAGTTTATCTCCCACCCGGGACAGGGCTTTATGCTATGGCTACACCTTC	CASSLSPTRDRALCYGYTF
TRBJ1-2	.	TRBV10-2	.	TGCGCCAGCAGTGAGGAGGCGTTGCGGGGCTACACCTTC	CASSEEALRGYTF
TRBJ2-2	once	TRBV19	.	TGTGCCAGTAGTATCCAGAACACCGGGGAGCTGTTTTTT	CASSIQNTGELFF
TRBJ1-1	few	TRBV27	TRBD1	TGTGCCAGCAGTCGCTGGACAGGGATGAGGGGCACTGAAGCTTTCTTT	CASSRWTGMRGTEAFF
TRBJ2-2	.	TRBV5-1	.	TGCGCCAGCAGTCAGGGGGGTTCGAACACCGGGGAGCTGTTTTTT	CASSQGGSNTGELFF
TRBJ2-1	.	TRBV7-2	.	TGTGCCAGCAGGGGTGGGGCCGGTGAGCAGTTCTTC	CASRGGAGEQFF
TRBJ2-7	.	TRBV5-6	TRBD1	TGTGCCAGCAGAGGACAGGGAAGCCCCTACGAGCAGTACTTC	CASRGQGSPYEQYF
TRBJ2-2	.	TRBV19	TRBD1	TGTGCCAGTAGTATTCCCTCTGGCAGGGGGTTAACCGGGGAGCTGTTTTTT	CASSIPSGRGLTGELFF
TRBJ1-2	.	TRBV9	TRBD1	TGTGCCAGCAGCCCATCGACAGGGGAAGGCTACACCTTC	CASSPSTGEGYTF
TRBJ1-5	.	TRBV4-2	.	TGTGCCAGCAGCCAAGATAAACTTAGCAATCAGCCCCAGCATTTT	CASSQDKLSNQPQHF
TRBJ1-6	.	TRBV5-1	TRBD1	TGCGCCAGCAGCTTGGACCGGACAGGTCTCTATAATTCACCCCTCCACTTT	CASSLDRTGLYNSPLHF
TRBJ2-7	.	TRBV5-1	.	TGCGCCAGCAGCTTGGGGGGAGCCTCCTACGAGCAGTACTTC	CASSLGGASYEQYF
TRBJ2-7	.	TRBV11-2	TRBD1	TGTGCCAGCAGCCCCCAAGGACAGGGGGCTAATGTGCAGTACTTC	CASSPQGQGANVQYF
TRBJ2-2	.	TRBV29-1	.	TGCAGCGTTGGGGTAGCGGCCCTGGGGTCCGGGGAGCTGTTTTTT	CSVGVAALGSGELFF
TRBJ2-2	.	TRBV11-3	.	TGTGCCAGCAGCCCCGTCGCCGTTCGGGGAACCGGGGAGCTGTTTTTT	CASSPVAVRGTGELFF
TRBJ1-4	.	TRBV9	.	TGTGCCAGCAGCGTTCGACCGGGGGCTAATGAAAAACTGTTTTTT	CASSVRPGANEKLFF
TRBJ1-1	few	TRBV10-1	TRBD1	TGCGCCAGCAGTGAGGGACAGGGAGTAGCTTTCTTT	CASSEGQGVAFF
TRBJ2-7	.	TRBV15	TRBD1	TGTGCCACCAGCGGAGGAGGACAGGGGGCTTACGAGCAGTACTTC	CATSGGGQGAYEQYF
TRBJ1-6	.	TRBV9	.	TGTGCCAGCAGCGTAGAGGGCGGGGGTGCCTCCTATAATTCACCCCTCCACTTT	CASSVEGGGASYNSPLHF
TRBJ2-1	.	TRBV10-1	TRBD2	TGCGCCAGCAGGCCAACTAGCGTATTCTACAATGAGCAGTTCTTC	CASRPTSVFYNEQFF
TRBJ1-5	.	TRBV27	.	TGTGCCAGCGGGAGACAAGCCTTTAATCAGCCCCAGCATTTT	CASGRQAFNQPQHF
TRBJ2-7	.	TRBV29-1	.	TGCAGCGTTGATACAGGACAAAGCTACGAGCAGTACTTC	CSVDTGQSYEQYF
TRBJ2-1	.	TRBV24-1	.	TGTGCCACCAGTGATCTTCGGACTAACGCCTACAATGAGCAGTTCTTC	CATSDLRTNAYNEQFF
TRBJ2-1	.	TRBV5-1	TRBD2	TGCGCCAGCAGCTTGGAGGGACTAAAGTACAATGAGCAGTTCTTC	CASSLEGLKYNEQFF
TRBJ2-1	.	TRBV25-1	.	TGTGCCAGCAGTGAATTGGGCAGGGGTACTTTCAATGAGCAGTTCTTC	CASSELGRGTFNEQFF
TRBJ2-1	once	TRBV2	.	TGTGCCAGCAGCAAAGACAACGAGCAGTTCTTC	CASSKDNEQFF
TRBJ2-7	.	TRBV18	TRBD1	TGTGCCAGCTCACCACCTGGGACAGGGGGCGTAGGATACGAGCAGTACTTC	CASSPPGTGGVGYEQYF
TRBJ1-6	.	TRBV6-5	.	TGTGCCAGCCGGCGGGAGGCCGGGGGGTCACCCCTCCACTTT	CASRREAGGSPLHF
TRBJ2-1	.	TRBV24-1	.	TGTGCCACCAGTGACCCCCCTGCGAGTGAGCAGTTCTTC	CATSDPPASEQFF
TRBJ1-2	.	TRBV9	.	TGTGCCAGCAGCGTCCAAGAGGAAGCTAACTATGGCTACACCTTC	CASSVQEEANYGYTF
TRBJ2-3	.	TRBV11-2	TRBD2	TGTGCCAGCAGCTTCCCGGGGAGCGGGGGGGCAACAGATACGCAGTATTTT	CASSFPGSGGATDTQYF
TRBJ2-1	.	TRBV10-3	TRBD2	TGTGCCATCAGCCAAGAGGTAGCGGGAGGGGGCAATGAGCAGTTCTTC	CAISQEVAGGGNEQFF
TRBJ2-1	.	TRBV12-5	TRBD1	TGTGCTAGTGGTTTGGATGGACAGGTACACAATGAGCAGTTCTTC	CASGLDGQVHNEQFF
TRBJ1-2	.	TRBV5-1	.	TGCGCCAGCAGCTTGGGATCACCTCCGGGACACCTTAACTATGGCTACACCTTC	CASSLGSPPGHLNYGYTF
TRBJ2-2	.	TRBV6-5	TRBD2	TGTGCCAGCAAAAAACTAGCGGGGGAAGGCGGGGAGCTGTTTTTT	CASKKLAGEGGELFF
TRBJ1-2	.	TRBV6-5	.	TGTGCCAGCAGCCCCACAGGAGTCTATGGCTACACCTTC	CASSPTGVYGYTF